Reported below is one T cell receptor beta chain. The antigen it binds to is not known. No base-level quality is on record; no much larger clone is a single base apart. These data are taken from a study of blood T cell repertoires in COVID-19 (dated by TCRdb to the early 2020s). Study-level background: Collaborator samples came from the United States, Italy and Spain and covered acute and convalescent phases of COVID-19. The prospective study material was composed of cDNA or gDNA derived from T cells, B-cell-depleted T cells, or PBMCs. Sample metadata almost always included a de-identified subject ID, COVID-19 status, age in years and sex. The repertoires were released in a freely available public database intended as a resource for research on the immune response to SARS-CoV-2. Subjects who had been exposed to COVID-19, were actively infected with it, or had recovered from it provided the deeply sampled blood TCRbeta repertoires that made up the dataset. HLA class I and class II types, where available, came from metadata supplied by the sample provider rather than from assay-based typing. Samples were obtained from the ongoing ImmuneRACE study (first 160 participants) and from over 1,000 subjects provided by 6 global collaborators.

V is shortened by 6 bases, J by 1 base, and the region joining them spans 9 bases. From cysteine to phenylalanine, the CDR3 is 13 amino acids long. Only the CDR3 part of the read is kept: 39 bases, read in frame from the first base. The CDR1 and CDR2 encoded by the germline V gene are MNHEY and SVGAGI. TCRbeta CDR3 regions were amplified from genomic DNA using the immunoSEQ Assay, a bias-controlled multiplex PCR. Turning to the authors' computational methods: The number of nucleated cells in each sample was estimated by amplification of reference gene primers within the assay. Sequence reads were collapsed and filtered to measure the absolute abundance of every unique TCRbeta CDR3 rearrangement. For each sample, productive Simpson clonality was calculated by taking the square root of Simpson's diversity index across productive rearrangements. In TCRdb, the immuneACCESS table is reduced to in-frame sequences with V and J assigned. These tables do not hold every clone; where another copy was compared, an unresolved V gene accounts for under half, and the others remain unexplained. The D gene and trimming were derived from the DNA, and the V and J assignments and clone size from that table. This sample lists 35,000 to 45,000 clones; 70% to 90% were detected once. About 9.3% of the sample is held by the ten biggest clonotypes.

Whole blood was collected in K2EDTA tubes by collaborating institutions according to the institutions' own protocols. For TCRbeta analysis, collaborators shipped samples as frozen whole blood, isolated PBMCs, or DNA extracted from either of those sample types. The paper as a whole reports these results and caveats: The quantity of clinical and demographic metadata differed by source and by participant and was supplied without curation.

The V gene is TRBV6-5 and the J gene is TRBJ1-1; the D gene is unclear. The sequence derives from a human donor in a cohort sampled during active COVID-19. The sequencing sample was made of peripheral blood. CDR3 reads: CASRLQANTEAFF. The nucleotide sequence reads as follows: TGTGCCAGCAGACTCCAGGCGAACACTGAAGCTTTCTTT.